This passage covers 28 T cell receptor beta chains from one sample sequenced in a study of cytomegalovirus exposure and HLA in healthy donors. The PCR was carried out with 60 Vbeta primers and 13 Jbeta primers. Data came from immunoSEQ multiplex PCR; TCRdb stores just in-frame clones and leaves some out. Here the sample spans around 150,000 clones, approximately 79% being singletons. The sequencing sample was made of PBMCs. These receptors all come from a man between 35 and 55 years old in good health and CMV-seronegative.

V and J are TRBV10-3 and TRBJ2-1; no firm D call. The CDR3 extends over 13 amino acids. Germline assignment: CDR1 ENHRY and CDR2 SYGVKD. V was trimmed by 6 bases and J by 10 bases, leaving 16 bases between them. The CDR3 here is CAISVEREGEQFF. The CDR3 region has the DNA TGTGCCATCAGCGTCGAGCGTGAAGGCGAGCAGTTCTTC.

The V call is TRBV6-7, the J call TRBJ1-4, with D tentatively TRBD1 (6 bases). TRBV6-7 is known as an ORF, though its function is uncertain. V was clipped by 0 bases and J by 3 bases, with 20 bases between them. CDR3 length equals 19 residues. The CDR3 loop reads CASSYSRVRGGQPNEKLFF. The CDR3 DNA follows: TGTGCCAGCAGTTACTCGAGAGTCAGGGGTGGTCAGCCTAATGAAAAACTGTTTTTT.

The chain employs TRBV30 and TRBJ1-1; tentative D call: TRBD1 (5 bases). The CDR3 runs to 13 residues. Germline lookup yields CDR1 GTSNPN and CDR2 SVGIG (reference sequence). The ends were cut back, 2 bases at V and 7 bases at J, with 14 bases in the middle. As DNA, the CDR3 is TGTGCCTGGAGTATTAAGGGGCACCTTGAAGCTTTCTTT. Translation: CAWSIKGHLEAFF.

The chain employs TRBV10-3 and TRBJ2-7; tentative D call: TRBD2 (6 bases). The CDR3 consists of 13 residues. V was pared by 2 bases and J by 4 bases, with 9 bases between. Germline V gene sequence: CDR1 ENHRY, CDR2 SYGVKD. The CDR3: CAISEGTSYEQYF. The CDR3 coding sequence is TGTGCCATCAGTGAGGGGACTTCATACGAGCAGTACTTC.

The gene calls are TRBV27 and TRBJ2-3; 7 bases agree with TRBD1. This CDR3 spans 14 amino acids. V shed 2 bases and J 2 bases; nucleotides not matched to a gene: 1. Per germline, CDR1 MNHEY and CDR2 SMNVEV (reference sequence). CDR3 DNA: TGTGCCAGCAGTTTAGACAGGGACACAGATACGCAGTATTTT. Its protein is CASSLDRDTDTQYF.

This chain connects TRBV6-6 to TRBJ2-7; 7 nucleotides align to TRBD1. J was trimmed by 0 bases and V by 5 bases; bases with no gene match: 7. The CDR3 is made up of 15 amino acids. In germline, CDR1 is MNHNY, CDR2 SVGAGI (reference sequence). The CDR3 nucleotides are TGTGCCAGCAGTGACTGGGCAGGGGGCTCCTACGAGCAGTACTTC. Protein: CASSDWAGGSYEQYF.

The table lists this clone with a count of one. The sample holds other DNA sequences that translate to the same CDR3. The gene calls are TRBV6-5 and TRBJ1-3; 8 bases map to TRBD1. The CDR3 runs to 16 residues. J gave up 10 bases and V 0 bases, and 11 bases lay outside the gene matches. The V gene's germline CDR1 is MNHEY and CDR2 SVGAGI. This CDR3 is CASSYSPTGGTGTIYF. CDR3 coding DNA: TGTGCCAGCAGTTACTCTCCTACCGGGGGGACAGGTACCATATATTTT.

The V call is TRBV4-3, the J call TRBJ2-1; 11 bases are shared with TRBD2. Per germline, CDR1 LGHNA and CDR2 YSLEER. The V segment lost 4 bases and the J segment 9 bases; nucleotides outside the gene matches: 11. This CDR3 contains 16 residues. The CDR3 here is CASSLSGSGGGGEQFF. CDR3 DNA: TGCGCCAGCAGCCTGTCGGGTAGCGGGGGGGGAGGTGAGCAGTTCTTC.

The J gene is TRBJ1-5, the V gene TRBV19; TRBD1 might be the D (6 bases). Deletions cut 6 bases from V and 3 bases from J, with 21 bases between. Germline-derived CDR1 and CDR2 are LNHDA and SQIVND (reference sequence). The length of the CDR3 is 17 residues. CDR3 nucleotides: TGTGCCAGTAGCCCAAAACCGACAGGATCTTCCAATCAGCCCCAGCATTTT. This sequence encodes CASSPKPTGSSNQPQHF.

The DNA of the CDR3 is TGTGCCAGCAGCGTCCTCCTAGGGACAGATTACGAGCAGTACTTC. It yields the protein CASSVLLGTDYEQYF. The chain couples TRBV11-2 to TRBJ2-7, with 7 bases identical to TRBD1. The V gene's germline CDR1 is SGHAT and CDR2 FQNNGV. Losses at the gene ends were 5 bases for V and 4 bases for J; bases not matched to a gene: 11. The CDR3 length is 15 residues.

The chain joins TRBV7-8 to TRBJ1-5; 8 bases match TRBD1. Germline CDR1 SGHVS, CDR2 FQNEAQ. V dropped 3 bases and J dropped 5; count of bases not matched to a gene: 6. The CDR3 is made up of 15 amino acids. CDR3 residues: CASSFSGTGDQPQHF. Written as DNA, the CDR3 is TGTGCCAGCAGCTTCTCCGGGACAGGTGATCAGCCCCAGCATTTT.

The chain employs TRBV30 and TRBJ1-4; no definite D call. V was trimmed by 4 bases and J by 6 bases, leaving 12 bases between them. Germline loops: CDR1 GTSNPN, CDR2 SVGIG (reference sequence). The CDR3 consists of 13 residues. CDR3 nucleotides: TGTGCCTGGACTTGGGGAGAGGATGAAAAACTGTTTTTT. Protein sequence: CAWTWGEDEKLFF.

The chain combines TRBV29-1 with TRBJ2-5; a possible D gene is TRBD1 (5 bases). V was trimmed by 7 bases and J by 4 bases, leaving 16 bases between them. In germline, CDR1 is SQVTM, CDR2 ANQGSEA. The CDR3 has 13 amino acids. The CDR3 protein is CSAQGGAGETQYF. CDR3 coding DNA: TGCAGCGCCCAGGGTGGGGCAGGAGAGACCCAGTACTTC.

The chain combines TRBV2 with TRBJ2-2, with 10 nucleotides matching TRBD1. Germline V CDR1 and CDR2: SNHLY, FYNNEI. This CDR3 has 17 amino acids. After removal of 2 bases from V and 5 bases from J, the junction contained 8 bases not matched to a gene. CDR3 nucleotide sequence: TGTGCCAGCAGTGAATCTTGGGACAGGGGTACAACCGGGGAGCTGTTTTTT. Its translation: CASSESWDRGTTGELFF.

The chain is built from TRBV5-1 and TRBJ1-3; perhaps TRBD1 as D (6 bases). The CDR3 sequence is 17 residues long. The V gene lost 4 bases and the J gene lost 0 bases, with 17 bases spanning the gap. Germline V gives CDR1 SGHRS, CDR2 YFSETQ. The CDR3: CASSEGGVLRSGNTIYF. Written as DNA, the CDR3 is TGCGCCAGCAGCGAGGGGGGGGTTTTACGCTCTGGAAACACCATATATTTT.

The chain carries TRBV15 and TRBJ2-1; the match to TRBD2 covers 7 bases. The V gene end was trimmed by 0 bases and the J gene end by 4 bases; junction bases not matched to a gene: 3. The V gene's germline CDR1 is LNHNV and CDR2 YYDKDF (reference sequence). This CDR3 contains 15 residues. CDR3 nucleotide sequence: TGTGCCACCAGCAGAGATCGGGGGGTGTACAATGAGCAGTTCTTC. Amino acid sequence: CATSRDRGVYNEQFF.

The V call is TRBV9, the J call TRBJ2-5, with 9 positions matching TRBD2. The CDR3 is 15 residues long. CDR1 and CDR2 from the germline V gene are SGDLS and YYNGEE. The V gene end was trimmed by 0 bases and the J gene end by 11 bases; junction bases not matched to a gene: 11. The DNA of the CDR3 is TGTGCCAGCAGCGTAGGGGATAGCGGGGGTCATCTTCAGTACTTC. The encoded protein is CASSVGDSGGHLQYF.

The chain employs TRBV4-1 and TRBJ1-5, with D tentatively TRBD1 (6 bases). Germline CDR1 reads MGHRA; CDR2 reads YSYEKL. The CDR3 extends over 14 amino acids. V gave up 4 bases and J gave up 11 bases, with 18 bases separating them. The DNA of the CDR3 is TGCGCCAGCAGCCCGCAGGGGCAGGGTTTGGCCCAGCATTTT. This codes for CASSPQGQGLAQHF.

This chain links TRBV14 with TRBJ1-2; D ambiguous. In germline, CDR1 is SGHDN, CDR2 FVKESK. The CDR3 length is 12 residues. V was cut by 8 bases and J by 4 bases, with 11 bases left in between. The CDR3 sequence: CASSLGLYGYTF. CDR3 sequence (DNA): TGTGCCAGCTCTCTCGGACTCTATGGCTACACCTTC. Complete variable domain (other parts from reference TRBV14 and TRBJ1-2): EAGVTQFPSHSVIEKGQTVTLRCDPISGHDNLYWYRRVMGKEIKFLLHFVKESKQDESGMPNNRFLAERTGGTYSTLKVQPAELEDSGVYFCASSLGLYGYTFGSGTRLTVV.

This clone was counted once. The chain couples TRBV27 to TRBJ2-1; 10 nucleotides match TRBD2. CDR3 length equals 14 residues. V dropped 7 bases and J dropped 4; count of bases not matched to a gene: 4. Per the germline V gene, CDR1 is MNHEY and CDR2 is SMNVEV (reference sequence). CDR3 DNA: TGTGCCAGCACCTCTAGCGGGGGATACAATGAGCAGTTCTTC. It yields the protein CASTSSGGYNEQFF.

The V gene is TRBV4-1, the J gene TRBJ1-2; tentatively, D is TRBD1 (6 bases). The V end lost 3 bases, the J end lost 6 bases, and 17 bases lay between the germline ends. Germline CDR1 reads MGHRA; CDR2 reads YSYEKL. The CDR3 covers 15 residues. CDR3 in amino acids: CASSHPGHSRDGYTF. The CDR3 nucleotides read TGCGCCAGCAGCCACCCGGGACACTCAAGGGATGGCTACACCTTC.

V usage is TRBV27 and J usage is TRBJ2-7, with TRBD1 identical over 7 bases. The CDR3 loop spans 16 amino acids. Losses at the gene ends were 3 bases for V and 0 bases for J; bases not matched to a gene: 8. Germline V gives CDR1 MNHEY, CDR2 SMNVEV (reference sequence). In DNA form, the CDR3 reads TGTGCCAGCAGTTTTAACCGGGACAGTTACTCCTACGAGCAGTACTTC. Protein sequence: CASSFNRDSYSYEQYF.

The chain joins TRBV6-5 to TRBJ1-3, with TRBD1 as a possible D gene (5 bases). Germline loops: CDR1 MNHEY, CDR2 SVGAGI. This CDR3 contains 15 residues. V was cut by 6 bases and J by 2 bases, with 14 bases left in between. The CDR3 DNA sequence: TGTGCCAGCAGACTGGGGCCTGCTACTGGAAACACCATATATTTT. Amino acid sequence: CASRLGPATGNTIYF.

CDR3: CAISAGTGSSYEQYF. The CDR3 bases are TGTGCCATCAGTGCCGGGACAGGGAGCTCCTACGAGCAGTACTTC. This chain uses TRBV10-3 with TRBJ2-7; TRBD1 matches 9 bases. Germline V gene sequence: CDR1 ENHRY, CDR2 SYGVKD. V lost 4 bases, J lost 0 bases, and 4 bases stayed unmatched. The CDR3 totals 15 residues.

The CDR3 DNA is TGCGCCAGCAGCTTCGACAGCTACGAGCAGTACTTC. It is translated as CASSFDSYEQYF. The chain carries TRBV5-1 and TRBJ2-7, with a possible D match to TRBD1 (5 bases). The V end was cut by 2 bases, the J end by 3 bases, with 6 bases between. This CDR3 is built from 12 residues. Germline CDR1 reads SGHRS; CDR2 reads YFSETQ.

The chain is built from TRBV6-1 and TRBJ1-1; D remains unclear. Germline loops: CDR1 MNHNS, CDR2 SASEGT. Trimming removed 7 bases at V and 1 base at J, with 10 bases between. This CDR3 has 13 residues. The CDR3 loop reads CASTPRQNTEAFF. CDR3 DNA: TGTGCCAGCACTCCCCGACAGAACACTGAAGCTTTCTTT.

This chain connects TRBV28 to TRBJ1-5; D gene ambiguous. The V end lost 2 bases, the J end lost 3 bases, and 8 bases lay between the germline ends. Germline V gene data show CDR1 as MDHEN and CDR2 as SYDVKM. The CDR3 covers 14 residues. In DNA, the CDR3 is TGTGCCAGCAGTTTACACGGGGACAATCAGCCCCAGCATTTT. It specifies CASSLHGDNQPQHF.

Turning to this clone: This sample includes further DNA sequences coding for the same CDR3. This chain links TRBV29-1 with TRBJ2-1; the D gene is possibly TRBD2 (7 bases). Per the germline V gene, CDR1 is SQVTM and CDR2 is ANQGSEA. This CDR3 region has 13 residues. V dropped 6 bases and J dropped 7 bases, with 16 bases sitting between them. The CDR3 nucleotides read TGCAGCGTCCTGGGGGGGCTGGGGAATGAGCAGTTCTTC. It is translated as CSVLGGLGNEQFF.